The source of this TCR beta chain is a study of CD8+CD57+ T cells in acquired aplastic anemia. As for the study in general: Sorted CD4+ and CD8+ cells yielded about 2.9 ug of DNA on average.

Overall study results and limits: Patients and controls shared twenty-nine CD8+ CDR3 sequences. Patients and controls were not found to differ significantly in CD8+ Simpson's diversity.

All sequencing subjects had displayed CD8+CD57+ cell expansion on flow cytometry. Therapy had not been given to patients before blood sampling. This clonotype turned up a few times. What it binds is unknown. Template material for TCR beta VDJ and CDR3 profiling consisted of genomic DNA. In TCRdb, the reads were re-called with MiXCR into one record per CDR3 protein. This sample carries under 250,000 distinct CDR3 sequences, around 43% of them seen once, and the ten largest clones take 7.8%. This TCR was sampled from a human donor with aplastic anemia. The source material was sorted CD4+, CD8+, or CD8+CD57+ T cells (not recorded which) from PBMCs.

As DNA, the CDR3 is TGCAGTGCTAGTGGGCAGATGAACACTGAAGCTTTCTTT. Protein sequence: CSASGQMNTEAFF. The chain joins TRBV20-1 to TRBJ1-1, with D unclear. The CDR3 is 13 amino acids. From germline, CDR1 is DFQATT and CDR2 SNEGSKA (reference sequence). Deletions cut 3 bases from V and 0 bases from J, with 8 bases between.